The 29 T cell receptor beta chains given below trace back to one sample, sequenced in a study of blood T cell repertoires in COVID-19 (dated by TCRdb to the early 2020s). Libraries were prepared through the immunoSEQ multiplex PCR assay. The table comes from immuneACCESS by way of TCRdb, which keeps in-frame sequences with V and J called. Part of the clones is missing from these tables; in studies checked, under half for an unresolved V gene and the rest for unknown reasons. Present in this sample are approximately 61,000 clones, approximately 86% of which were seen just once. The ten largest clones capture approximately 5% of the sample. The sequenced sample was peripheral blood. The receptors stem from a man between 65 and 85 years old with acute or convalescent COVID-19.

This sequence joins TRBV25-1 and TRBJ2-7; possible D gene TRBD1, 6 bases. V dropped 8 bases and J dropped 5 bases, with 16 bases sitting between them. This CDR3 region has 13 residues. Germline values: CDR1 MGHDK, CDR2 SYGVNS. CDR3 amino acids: CASARTAWDEQYF. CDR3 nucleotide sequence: TGTGCCAGCGCCCGGACAGCGTGGGACGAGCAGTACTTC.

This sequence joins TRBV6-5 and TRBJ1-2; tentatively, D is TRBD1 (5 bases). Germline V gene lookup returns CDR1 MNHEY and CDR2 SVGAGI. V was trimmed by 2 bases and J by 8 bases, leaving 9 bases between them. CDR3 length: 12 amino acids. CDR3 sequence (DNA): TGTGCCAGCAGTTACCTAGGGGTCGGCTACACCTTC. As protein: CASSYLGVGYTF.

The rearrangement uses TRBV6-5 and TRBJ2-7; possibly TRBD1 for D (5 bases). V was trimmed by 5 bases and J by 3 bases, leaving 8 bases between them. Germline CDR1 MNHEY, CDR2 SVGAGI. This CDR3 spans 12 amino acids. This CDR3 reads CASSHRFYEQYF. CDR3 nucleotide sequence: TGTGCCAGCAGTCACAGGTTCTACGAGCAGTACTTC.

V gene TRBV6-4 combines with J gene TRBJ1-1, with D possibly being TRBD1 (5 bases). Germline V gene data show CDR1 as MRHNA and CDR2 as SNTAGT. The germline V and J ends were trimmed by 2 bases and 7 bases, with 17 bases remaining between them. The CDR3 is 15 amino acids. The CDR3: CASSDTGGVEGEAFF. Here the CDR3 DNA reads TGTGCCAGCAGTGACACCGGAGGGGTTGAGGGTGAAGCTTTCTTT.

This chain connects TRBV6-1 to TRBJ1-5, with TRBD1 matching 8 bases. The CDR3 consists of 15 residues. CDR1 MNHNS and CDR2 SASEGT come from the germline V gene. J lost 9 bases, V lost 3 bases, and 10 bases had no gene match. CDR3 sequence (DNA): TGTGCCAGCAGTGATTGGGACAGGATGTCTTCGCCCCAGCATTTT. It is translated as CASSDWDRMSSPQHF.

DNA of the CDR3: TGTGCCAGCAGGGCCGGACAGGGGAGCCTTAGGGCCTACAATGAAAAACTGTTTTTT. This translates into CASRAGQGSLRAYNEKLFF. The chain joins TRBV9 to TRBJ1-4; 9 nucleotides agree with TRBD1. Germline loops: CDR1 SGDLS, CDR2 YYNGEE. With V trimmed by 5 bases and J by 5 bases, 19 bases remained unmatched. The CDR3 covers 19 residues.

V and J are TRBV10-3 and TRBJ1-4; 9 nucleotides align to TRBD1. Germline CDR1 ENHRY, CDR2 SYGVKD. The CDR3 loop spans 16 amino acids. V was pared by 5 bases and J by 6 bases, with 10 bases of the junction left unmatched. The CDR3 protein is CAISQVPGQGDEKLFF. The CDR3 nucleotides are TGTGCCATCAGTCAAGTACCGGGACAGGGTGATGAAAAACTGTTTTTT.

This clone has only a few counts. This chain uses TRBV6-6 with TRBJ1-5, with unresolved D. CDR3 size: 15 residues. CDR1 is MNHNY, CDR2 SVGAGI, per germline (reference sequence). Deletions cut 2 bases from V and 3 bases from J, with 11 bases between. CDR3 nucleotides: TGTGCCAGCAGTTACGTACAGACGGACAATCAGCCCCAGCATTTT. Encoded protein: CASSYVQTDNQPQHF.

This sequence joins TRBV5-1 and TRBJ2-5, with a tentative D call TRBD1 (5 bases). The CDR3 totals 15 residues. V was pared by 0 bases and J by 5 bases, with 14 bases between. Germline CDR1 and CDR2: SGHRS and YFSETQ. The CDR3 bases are TGCGCCAGCAGCTTGGTCGGCCAGGGCCGGGAGACCCAGTACTTC. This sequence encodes CASSLVGQGRETQYF. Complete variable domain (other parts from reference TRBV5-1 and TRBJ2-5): KAGVTQTPRYLIKTRGQQVTLSCSPISGHRSVSWYQQTPGQGLQFLFEYFSETQRNKGNFPGRFSGRQFSNSRSEMNVSTLELGDSALYLCASSLVGQGRETQYFGPGTRLLVL.

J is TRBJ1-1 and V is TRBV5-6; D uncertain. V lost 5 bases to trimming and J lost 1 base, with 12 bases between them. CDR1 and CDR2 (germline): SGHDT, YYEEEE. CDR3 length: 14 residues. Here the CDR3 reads CASRWEFGNTEAFF. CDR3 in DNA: TGTGCCAGCAGGTGGGAGTTCGGGAACACTGAAGCTTTCTTT.

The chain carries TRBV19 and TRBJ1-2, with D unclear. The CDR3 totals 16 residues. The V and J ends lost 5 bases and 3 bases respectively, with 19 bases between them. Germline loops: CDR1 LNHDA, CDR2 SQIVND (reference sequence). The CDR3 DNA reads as TGTGCCAGTAGTTTCCCCAGGAGCGGGTCGGACTATGGCTACACCTTC. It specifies CASSFPRSGSDYGYTF.

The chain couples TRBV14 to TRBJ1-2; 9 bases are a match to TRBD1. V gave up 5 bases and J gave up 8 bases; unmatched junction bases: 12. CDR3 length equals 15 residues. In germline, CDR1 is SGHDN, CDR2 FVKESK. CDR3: CASSKGTGPLGGYTF. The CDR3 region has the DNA TGTGCCAGCAGCAAAGGGACAGGGCCGCTCGGGGGCTACACCTTC.

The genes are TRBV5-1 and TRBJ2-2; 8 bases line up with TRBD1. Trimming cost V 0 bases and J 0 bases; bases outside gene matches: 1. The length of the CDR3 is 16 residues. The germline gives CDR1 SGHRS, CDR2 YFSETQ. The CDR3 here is CASSLGTGTNTGELFF. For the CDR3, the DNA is TGCGCCAGCAGCTTGGGGACAGGGACGAACACCGGGGAGCTGTTTTTT.

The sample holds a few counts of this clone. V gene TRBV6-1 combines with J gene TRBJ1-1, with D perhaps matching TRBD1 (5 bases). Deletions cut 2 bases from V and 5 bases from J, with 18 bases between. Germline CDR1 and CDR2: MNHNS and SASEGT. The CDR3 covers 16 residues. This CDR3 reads CASSEQVGLGRTEAFF. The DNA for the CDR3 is TGTGCCAGCAGTGAACAAGTGGGACTGGGTCGGACTGAAGCTTTCTTT.

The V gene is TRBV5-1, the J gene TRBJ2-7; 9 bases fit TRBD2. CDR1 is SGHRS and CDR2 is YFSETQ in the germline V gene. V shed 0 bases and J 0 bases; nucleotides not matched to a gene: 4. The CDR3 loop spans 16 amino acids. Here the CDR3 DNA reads TGCGCCAGCAGCTTGGCACTTAGCGGGGGCTCCTACGAGCAGTACTTC. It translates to CASSLALSGGSYEQYF.

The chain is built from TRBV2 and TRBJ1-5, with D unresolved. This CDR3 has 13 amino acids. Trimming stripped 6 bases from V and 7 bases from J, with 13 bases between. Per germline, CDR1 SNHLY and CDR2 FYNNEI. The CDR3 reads CASSAGTWQPQHF. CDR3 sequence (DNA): TGTGCCAGCAGCGCGGGTACTTGGCAGCCCCAGCATTTT.

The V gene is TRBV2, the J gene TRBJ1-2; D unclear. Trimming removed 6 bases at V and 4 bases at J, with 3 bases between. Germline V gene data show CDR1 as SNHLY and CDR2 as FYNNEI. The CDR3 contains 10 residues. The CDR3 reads CASRSYGYTF. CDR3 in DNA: TGTGCCAGCAGGAGCTATGGCTACACCTTC.

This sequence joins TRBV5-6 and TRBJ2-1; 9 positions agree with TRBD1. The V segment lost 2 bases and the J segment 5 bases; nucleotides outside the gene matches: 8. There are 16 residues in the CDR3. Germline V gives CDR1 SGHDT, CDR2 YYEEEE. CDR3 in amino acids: CASSFGTGTGHNEQFF. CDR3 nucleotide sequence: TGTGCCAGCAGCTTCGGAACCGGGACAGGGCACAATGAGCAGTTCTTC. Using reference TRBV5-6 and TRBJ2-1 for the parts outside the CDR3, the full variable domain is DAGVTQSPTHLIKTRGQQVTLRCSPKSGHDTVSWYQQALGQGPQFIFQYYEEEERQRGNFPDRFSGHQFPNYSSELNVNALLLGDSALYLCASSFGTGTGHNEQFFGPGTRLTVL.

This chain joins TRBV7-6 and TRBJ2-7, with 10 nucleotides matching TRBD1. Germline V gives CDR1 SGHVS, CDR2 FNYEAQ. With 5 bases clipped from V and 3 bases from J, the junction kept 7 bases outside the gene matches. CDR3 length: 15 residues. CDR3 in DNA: TGTGCCAGCAGCGCTAGACAGGGGGCTTTCTACGAGCAGTACTTC. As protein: CASSARQGAFYEQYF.

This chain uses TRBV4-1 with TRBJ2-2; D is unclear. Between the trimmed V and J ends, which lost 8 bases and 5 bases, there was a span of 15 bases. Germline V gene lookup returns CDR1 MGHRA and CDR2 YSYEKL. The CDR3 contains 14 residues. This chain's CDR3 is CASHDRTETGELFF. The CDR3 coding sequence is TGCGCCAGCCACGATCGAACAGAGACCGGGGAGCTGTTTTTT.

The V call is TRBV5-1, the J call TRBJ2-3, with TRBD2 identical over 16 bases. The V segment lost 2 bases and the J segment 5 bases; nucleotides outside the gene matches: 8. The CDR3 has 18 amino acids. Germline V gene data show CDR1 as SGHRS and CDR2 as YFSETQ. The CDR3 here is CASSFAGTSGGVRDTQYF. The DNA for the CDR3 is TGCGCCAGCAGCTTTGCCGGGACTAGCGGGGGGGTTAGAGATACGCAGTATTTT.

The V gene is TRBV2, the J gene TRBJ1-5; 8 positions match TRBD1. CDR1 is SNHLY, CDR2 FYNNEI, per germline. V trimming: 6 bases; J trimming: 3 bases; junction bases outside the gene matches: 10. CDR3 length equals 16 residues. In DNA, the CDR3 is TGTGCCAGCAGGAGCGGGACAGGCACCTCCAATCAGCCCCAGCATTTT. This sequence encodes CASRSGTGTSNQPQHF.

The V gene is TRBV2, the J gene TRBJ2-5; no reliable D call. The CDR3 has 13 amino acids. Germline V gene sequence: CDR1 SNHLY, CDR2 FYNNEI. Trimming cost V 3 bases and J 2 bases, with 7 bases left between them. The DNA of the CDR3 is TGTGCCAGCAGTGATACAGCACAAGAGACCCAGTACTTC. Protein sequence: CASSDTAQETQYF.

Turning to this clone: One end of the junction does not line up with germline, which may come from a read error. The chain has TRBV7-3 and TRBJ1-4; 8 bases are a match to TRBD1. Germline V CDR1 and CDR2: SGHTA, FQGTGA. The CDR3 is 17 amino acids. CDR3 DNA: TGTGCCAGCAGATTAACCCTAGGGACAGGAACTAATGAAAAACTGTTTTTT. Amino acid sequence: CASRLTLGTGTNEKLFF.

The CDR3 loop reads CASSLGTRANEKLFF. Written as DNA, the CDR3 is TGTGCCAGCAGTTTGGGGACTAGGGCTAATGAAAAACTGTTTTTT. This rearrangement joins TRBV28 to TRBJ1-4, with a possible D match to TRBD1 (5 bases). V was pared by 3 bases and J by 3 bases, with 11 bases between. The germline V gene encodes CDR1 MDHEN and CDR2 SYDVKM. This CDR3 is 15 amino acids long.

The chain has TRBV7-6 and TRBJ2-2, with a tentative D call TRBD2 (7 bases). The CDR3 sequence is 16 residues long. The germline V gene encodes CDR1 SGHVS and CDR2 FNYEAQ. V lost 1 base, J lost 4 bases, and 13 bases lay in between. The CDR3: CASSLGGGGATGELFF. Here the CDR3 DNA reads TGTGCCAGCAGCTTAGGTGGTGGGGGGGCCACCGGGGAGCTGTTTTTT.

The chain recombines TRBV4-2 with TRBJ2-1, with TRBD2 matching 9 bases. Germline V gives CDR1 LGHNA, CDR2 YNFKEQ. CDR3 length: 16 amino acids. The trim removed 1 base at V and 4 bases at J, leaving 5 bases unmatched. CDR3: CASSQGPSGEYNEQFF. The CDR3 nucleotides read TGTGCCAGCAGCCAAGGCCCTAGCGGGGAGTACAATGAGCAGTTCTTC.

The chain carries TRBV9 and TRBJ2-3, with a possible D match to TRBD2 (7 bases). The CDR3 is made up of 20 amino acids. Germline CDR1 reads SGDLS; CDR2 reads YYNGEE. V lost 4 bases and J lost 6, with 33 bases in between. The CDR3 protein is CASSPLGRGGDNNEPDTQYF. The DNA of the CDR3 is TGTGCCAGCAGCCCCCTGGGAAGGGGGGGGGACAACAACGAGCCCGATACGCAGTATTTT.

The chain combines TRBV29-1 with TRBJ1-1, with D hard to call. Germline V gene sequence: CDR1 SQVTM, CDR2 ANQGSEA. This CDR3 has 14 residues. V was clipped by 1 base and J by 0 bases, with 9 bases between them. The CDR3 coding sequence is TGCAGCGTTGAAGTTCAACAGATGAACACTGAAGCTTTCTTT. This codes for CSVEVQQMNTEAFF.